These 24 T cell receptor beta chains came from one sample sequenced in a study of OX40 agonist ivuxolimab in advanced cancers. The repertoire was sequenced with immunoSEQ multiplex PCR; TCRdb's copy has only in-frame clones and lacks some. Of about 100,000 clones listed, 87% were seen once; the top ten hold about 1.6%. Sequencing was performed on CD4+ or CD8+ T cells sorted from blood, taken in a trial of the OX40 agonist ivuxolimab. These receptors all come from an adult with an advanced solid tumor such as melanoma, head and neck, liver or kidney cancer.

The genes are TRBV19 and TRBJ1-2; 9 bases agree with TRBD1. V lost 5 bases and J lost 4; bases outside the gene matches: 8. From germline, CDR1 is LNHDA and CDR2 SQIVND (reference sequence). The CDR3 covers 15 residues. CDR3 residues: CASSPDRGYSYGYTF. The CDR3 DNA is TGTGCCAGTAGTCCCGACAGGGGGTATTCCTATGGCTACACCTTC.

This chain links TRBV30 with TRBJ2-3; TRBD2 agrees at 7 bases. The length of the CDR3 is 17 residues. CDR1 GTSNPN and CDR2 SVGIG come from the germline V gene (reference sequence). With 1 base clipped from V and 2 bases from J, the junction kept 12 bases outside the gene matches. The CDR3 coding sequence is TGTGCCTGGAGTGACCTCCCCCCGGGGGGTTTCACAGATACGCAGTATTTT. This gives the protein CAWSDLPPGGFTDTQYF.

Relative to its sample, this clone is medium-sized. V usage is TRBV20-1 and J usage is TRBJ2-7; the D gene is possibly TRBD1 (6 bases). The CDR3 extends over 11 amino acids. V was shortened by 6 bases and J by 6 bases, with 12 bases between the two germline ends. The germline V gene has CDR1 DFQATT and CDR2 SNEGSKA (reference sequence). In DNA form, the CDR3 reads TGCAGTGCCGGCATGGGGGCCGAGCAGTACTTC. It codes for CSAGMGAEQYF.

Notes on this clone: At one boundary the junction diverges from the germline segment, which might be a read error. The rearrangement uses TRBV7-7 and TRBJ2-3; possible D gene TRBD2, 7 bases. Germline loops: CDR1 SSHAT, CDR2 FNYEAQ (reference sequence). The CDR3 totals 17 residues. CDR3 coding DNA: TGTGCTAGCAGCTTAGACTCTGGCGGGGGCCCGGCGGGTACGCAGTATTTT. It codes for CASSLDSGGGPAGTQYF. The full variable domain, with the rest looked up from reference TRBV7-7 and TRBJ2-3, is GAGVSQSPRYKVTKRGQDVTLRCDPISSHATLYWYQQALGQGPEFLTYFNYEAQPDKSGLPSDRFSAERPEGSISTLTIQRTEQRDSAMYRCASSLDSGGGPAGTQYFGPGTRLTVL.

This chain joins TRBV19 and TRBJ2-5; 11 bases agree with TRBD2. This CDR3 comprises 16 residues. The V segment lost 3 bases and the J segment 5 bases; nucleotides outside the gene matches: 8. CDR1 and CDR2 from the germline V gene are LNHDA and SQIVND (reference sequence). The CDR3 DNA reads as TGTGCCAGTAGTATTATGCTAGCGGGAGGACGGGAGACCCAGTACTTC. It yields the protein CASSIMLAGGRETQYF.

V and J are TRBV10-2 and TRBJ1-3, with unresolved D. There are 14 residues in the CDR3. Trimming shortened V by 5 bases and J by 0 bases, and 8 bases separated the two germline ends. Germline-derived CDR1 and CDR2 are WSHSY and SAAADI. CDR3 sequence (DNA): TGCGCCAGCAGTTCTCCGGGCTCTGGAAACACCATATATTTT. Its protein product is CASSSPGSGNTIYF.

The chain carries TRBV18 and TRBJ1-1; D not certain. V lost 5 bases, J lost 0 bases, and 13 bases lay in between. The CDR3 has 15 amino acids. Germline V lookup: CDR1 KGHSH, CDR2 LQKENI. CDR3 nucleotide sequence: TGTGCCAGCTCAACTCTAGACACGCTGAACACTGAAGCTTTCTTT. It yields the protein CASSTLDTLNTEAFF.

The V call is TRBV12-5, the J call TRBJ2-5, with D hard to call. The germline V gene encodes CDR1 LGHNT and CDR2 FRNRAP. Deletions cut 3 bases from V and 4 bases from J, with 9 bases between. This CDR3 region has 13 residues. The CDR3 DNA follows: TGTGCTAGTGGTTTTTTCGGGCGAGAGACCCAGTACTTC. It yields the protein CASGFFGRETQYF.

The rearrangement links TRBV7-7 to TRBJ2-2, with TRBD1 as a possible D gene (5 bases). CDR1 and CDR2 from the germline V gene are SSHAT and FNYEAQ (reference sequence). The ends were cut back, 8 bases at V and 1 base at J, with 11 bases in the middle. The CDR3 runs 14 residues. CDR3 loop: CASRRDMNTGELFF. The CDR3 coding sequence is TGTGCCAGCCGCAGGGATATGAACACCGGGGAGCTGTTTTTT. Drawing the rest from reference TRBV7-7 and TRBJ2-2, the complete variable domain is GAGVSQSPRYKVTKRGQDVTLRCDPISSHATLYWYQQALGQGPEFLTYFNYEAQPDKSGLPSDRFSAERPEGSISTLTIQRTEQRDSAMYRCASRRDMNTGELFFGEGSRLTVL.

CDR3 loop: CASTHQGTDTQYF. DNA of the CDR3: TGTGCCAGCACCCACCAGGGGACAGATACGCAGTATTTT. This sequence joins TRBV6-6 and TRBJ2-3, with TRBD1 as a possible D gene (6 bases). Germline V gene data show CDR1 as MNHNY and CDR2 as SVGAGI (reference sequence). This CDR3 contains 13 residues. Between the trimmed V and J ends, which lost 7 bases and 3 bases, there was a span of 11 bases.

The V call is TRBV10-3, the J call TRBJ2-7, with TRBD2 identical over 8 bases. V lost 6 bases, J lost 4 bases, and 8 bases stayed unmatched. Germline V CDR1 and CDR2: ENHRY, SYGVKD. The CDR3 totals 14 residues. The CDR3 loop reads CAISLGREGYEQYF. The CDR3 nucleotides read TGTGCCATCAGCTTAGGACGGGAGGGGTACGAGCAGTACTTC.

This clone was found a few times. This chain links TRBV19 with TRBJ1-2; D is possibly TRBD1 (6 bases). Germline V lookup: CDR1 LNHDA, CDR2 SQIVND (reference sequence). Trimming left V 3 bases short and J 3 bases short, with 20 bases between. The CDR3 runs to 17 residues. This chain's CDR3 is CASSIGRQAVSHYGYTF. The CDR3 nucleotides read TGTGCCAGTAGTATCGGGAGACAGGCTGTATCTCACTATGGCTACACCTTC.

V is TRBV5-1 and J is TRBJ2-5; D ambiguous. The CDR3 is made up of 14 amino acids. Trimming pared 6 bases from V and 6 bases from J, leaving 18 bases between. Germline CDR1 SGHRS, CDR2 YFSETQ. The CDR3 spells CASKPTSVLQTQYF. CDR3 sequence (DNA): TGCGCCAGCAAGCCGACCAGCGTTTTGCAGACCCAGTACTTC.

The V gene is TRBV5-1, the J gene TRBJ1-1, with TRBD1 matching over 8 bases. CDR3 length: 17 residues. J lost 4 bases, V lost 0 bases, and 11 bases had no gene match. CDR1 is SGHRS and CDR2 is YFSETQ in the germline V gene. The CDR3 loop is CASSLVQGASGGTEAFF. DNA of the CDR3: TGCGCCAGCAGCTTGGTTCAGGGGGCCTCAGGAGGCACTGAAGCTTTCTTT.

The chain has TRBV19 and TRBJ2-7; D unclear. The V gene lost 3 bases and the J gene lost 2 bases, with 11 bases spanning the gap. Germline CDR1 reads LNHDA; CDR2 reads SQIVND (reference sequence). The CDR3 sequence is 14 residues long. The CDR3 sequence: CASSMGSDTYEQYF. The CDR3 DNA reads TGTGCCAGTAGTATGGGCAGCGATACCTACGAGCAGTACTTC.

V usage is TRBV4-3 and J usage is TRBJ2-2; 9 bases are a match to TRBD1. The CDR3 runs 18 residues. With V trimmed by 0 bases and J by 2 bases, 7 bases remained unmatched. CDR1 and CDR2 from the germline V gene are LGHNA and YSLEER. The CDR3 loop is CASSQDRRDRVNTGELFF. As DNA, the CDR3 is TGCGCCAGCAGCCAAGATCGCCGGGACAGGGTAAACACCGGGGAGCTGTTTTTT.

The CDR3 DNA reads TGTGCCAGCAGCTTCCTAGGAGGCCAGGTAGCTTTCTTT. It translates to CASSFLGGQVAFF. This chain uses TRBV7-2 with TRBJ1-1, with D hard to call. V was trimmed by 3 bases and J by 10 bases, leaving 15 bases between them. The CDR3 consists of 13 residues. Germline V CDR1 and CDR2: SGHTA, FQGNSA.

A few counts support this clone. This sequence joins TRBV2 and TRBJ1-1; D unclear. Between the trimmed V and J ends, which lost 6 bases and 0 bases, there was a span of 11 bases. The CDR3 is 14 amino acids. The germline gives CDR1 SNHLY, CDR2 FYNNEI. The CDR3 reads CASRETRMNTEAFF. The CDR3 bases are TGTGCCAGCAGGGAGACTCGAATGAACACTGAAGCTTTCTTT.

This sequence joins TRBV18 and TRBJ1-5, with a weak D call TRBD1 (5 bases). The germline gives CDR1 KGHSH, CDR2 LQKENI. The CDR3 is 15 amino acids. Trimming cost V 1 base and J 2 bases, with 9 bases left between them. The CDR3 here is CASSPQGGGNQPQHF. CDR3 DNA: TGTGCCAGCTCACCACAGGGAGGGGGCAATCAGCCCCAGCATTTT.

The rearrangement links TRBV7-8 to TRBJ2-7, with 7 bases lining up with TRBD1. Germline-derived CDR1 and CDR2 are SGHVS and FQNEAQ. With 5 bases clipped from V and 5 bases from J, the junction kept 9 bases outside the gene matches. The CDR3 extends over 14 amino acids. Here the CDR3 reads CASSATGAPHEQYF. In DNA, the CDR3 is TGTGCCAGCAGCGCAACAGGGGCCCCCCACGAGCAGTACTTC.

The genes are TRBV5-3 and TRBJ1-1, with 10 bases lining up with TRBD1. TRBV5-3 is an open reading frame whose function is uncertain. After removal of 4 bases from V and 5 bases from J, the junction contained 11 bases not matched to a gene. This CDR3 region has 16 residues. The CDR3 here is CARSRGTGAGRTEAFF. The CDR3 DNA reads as TGTGCCAGAAGCCGGGGGACAGGGGCCGGGAGGACTGAAGCTTTCTTT.

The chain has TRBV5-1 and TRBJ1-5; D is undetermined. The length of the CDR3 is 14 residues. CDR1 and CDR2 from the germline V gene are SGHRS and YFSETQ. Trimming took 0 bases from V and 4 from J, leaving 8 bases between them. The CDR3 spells CASSLGSGNQPQHF. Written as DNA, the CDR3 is TGCGCCAGCAGCTTGGGGTCGGGGAATCAGCCCCAGCATTTT.

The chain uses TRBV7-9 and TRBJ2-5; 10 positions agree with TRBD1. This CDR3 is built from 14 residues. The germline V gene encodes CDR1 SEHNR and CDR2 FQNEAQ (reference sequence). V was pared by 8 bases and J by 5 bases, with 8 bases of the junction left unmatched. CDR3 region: CASGDRGQWETQYF. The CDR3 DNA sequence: TGTGCCAGCGGGGACAGGGGACAGTGGGAGACCCAGTACTTC.

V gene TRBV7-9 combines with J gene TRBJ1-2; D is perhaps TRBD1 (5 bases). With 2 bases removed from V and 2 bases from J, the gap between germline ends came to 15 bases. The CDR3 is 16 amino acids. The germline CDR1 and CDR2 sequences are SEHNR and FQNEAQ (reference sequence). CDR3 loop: CASSLLGDPRNYGYTF. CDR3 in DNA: TGTGCCAGCAGCTTATTAGGGGACCCACGGAACTATGGCTACACCTTC.